This T cell receptor beta chain is from a study of Ad26.COV2.S vaccination and SARS-CoV-2 variants. This CDR3 contains 12 residues. V was clipped by 1 base and J by 8 bases, with 8 bases between them. The germline V gene has CDR1 MGHDK and CDR2 SYGVNS. TCRdb's table, derived via immunoSEQ multiplex PCR, lists solely in-frame clones and lacks some. The profile shows 380,000 or so clones, about 83% of them singletons. Treatment reported: some 20 received Ad26.COV2.S at low or high dose, single or two shots; five or six received placebo; per-sample allocation not given. Day 63 after the first injection of vaccine or placebo was the sampling time.

The J gene is TRBJ1-2, the V gene TRBV25-1; no definite D call. This clonotype originated in a person between 18 and 65 years old who received the Ad26.COV2.S COVID-19 vaccine or a placebo. The material sequenced was peripheral blood, taken in a trial of Ad26.COV2.S vaccine versus placebo. DNA for the CDR3: TGTGCCAGCAGTGAATCGGCGAAGGGCTACACCTTC. Protein: CASSESAKGYTF.